The 32 T cell receptor beta chains listed next were all sequenced from one sample in a study of technical replicates of blood from a few donors. This table comes from immunoSEQ multiplex PCR, and its TCRdb copy is limited to in-frame clones, with some not included. The sample lists about 17,000 clones, 82% occurring once. Sequences were obtained from PBMCs. The receptors derive from a human donor in good health. Some clones in this sample may be carry-over from other donors' samples.

The rearrangement links TRBV11-3 to TRBJ2-1; D remains unclear. The CDR3 sequence is 12 residues long. Germline lookup yields CDR1 SGHNT and CDR2 YENEEA. V lost 0 bases to trimming and J lost 7 bases, with 4 bases between them. CDR3 nucleotide sequence: TGTGCCAGCAGCTTAGATCTGAATGAGCAGTTCTTC. Its translation: CASSLDLNEQFF.

J is TRBJ2-3 and V is TRBV28; TRBD2 matches at 7 bases. J lost 1 base, V lost 11 bases, and 12 bases had no gene match. This CDR3 comprises 15 residues. Germline CDR1 is MDHEN and CDR2 is SYDVKM. The CDR3 loop is CAGATTSRGTDTQYF. CDR3 coding DNA: TGTGCCGGAGCAACGACTAGCCGGGGCACAGATACGCAGTATTTT.

This chain connects TRBV18 to TRBJ2-1, with 10 positions matching TRBD2. This CDR3 has 14 amino acids. After removal of 6 bases from V and 8 bases from J, the junction contained 7 bases not matched to a gene. The germline CDR1 and CDR2 sequences are KGHSH and LQKENI. The CDR3 DNA reads TGTGCCAGCTCTCCGCCAGCGGGAGGGGATGAGCAGTTCTTC. Protein: CASSPPAGGDEQFF.

The V and J genes are TRBV2 and TRBJ2-5, with 9 bases that match TRBD1. J was trimmed by 5 bases and V by 6 bases; bases with no gene match: 10. In germline, CDR1 is SNHLY, CDR2 FYNNEI. This CDR3 has 15 residues. CDR3 protein: CASSAEQGAGETQYF. The CDR3 DNA follows: TGTGCCAGCAGCGCTGAACAGGGGGCTGGGGAGACCCAGTACTTC.

The chain carries TRBV18 and TRBJ2-6; D gene uncertain. The CDR3 is 16 residues long. Trimming cost V 3 bases and J 2 bases, with 11 bases left between them. Germline loops: CDR1 KGHSH, CDR2 LQKENI. The CDR3 spells CASSPARGAGANVLTF. The CDR3 DNA follows: TGTGCCAGCTCACCCGCGAGAGGAGCTGGGGCCAACGTCCTGACTTTC.

The CDR3 nucleotides read TGTGCCAGTAGTGAGGGGGATTGGGGTCGAGGGACCCAGTACTTC. It is translated as CASSEGDWGRGTQYF. The V and J genes are TRBV19 and TRBJ2-5, with a possible D match to TRBD1 (6 bases). Germline values: CDR1 LNHDA, CDR2 SQIVND (reference sequence). Trimming took off 5 bases at V and 7 bases at J, with 20 bases between the two ends. The CDR3 loop spans 15 amino acids.

V and J are TRBV7-9 and TRBJ1-4, with 9 nucleotides matching TRBD1. The CDR3 sequence is 13 residues long. Germline lookup yields CDR1 SEHNR and CDR2 FQNEAQ (reference sequence). Trimming removed 5 bases from V and 8 bases from J; junction bases left unmatched: 3. CDR3 bases: TGTGCCAGCAGCCGGACAGGGGCGGAAAAACTGTTTTTT. Amino acid sequence: CASSRTGAEKLFF.

The chain couples TRBV27 to TRBJ1-6, with D perhaps matching TRBD1 (6 bases). The V and J ends lost 1 base and 8 bases respectively, with 12 bases between them. The CDR3 covers 15 residues. Per the germline V gene, CDR1 is MNHEY and CDR2 is SMNVEV (reference sequence). The CDR3 spells CASSLYGGLDSPLHF. As DNA, the CDR3 is TGTGCCAGCAGTTTATACGGGGGGCTCGATTCACCCCTCCACTTT.

This clone was counted only a few times. The chain has TRBV27 and TRBJ1-1; 8 nucleotides agree with TRBD1. The CDR3 contains 14 residues. The V segment lost 0 bases and the J segment 6 bases; nucleotides outside the gene matches: 3. Per germline, CDR1 MNHEY and CDR2 SMNVEV (reference sequence). DNA for the CDR3: TGTGCCAGCAGTTTATCAAGGACAGGGCCTGAAGCTTTCTTT. This gives the protein CASSLSRTGPEAFF.

J is TRBJ1-5 and V is TRBV19; D is possibly TRBD1 (6 bases). CDR1 is LNHDA, CDR2 SQIVND, per germline (reference sequence). Trimming left V 3 bases short and J 1 base short, with 13 bases between. This CDR3 has 16 amino acids. CDR3 sequence reads: CASSMAGARSNQPQHF. DNA for the CDR3: TGTGCCAGTAGTATGGCGGGGGCACGAAGCAATCAGCCCCAGCATTTT.

The chain uses TRBV6-6 and TRBJ1-2, with D maybe TRBD1 (5 bases). V was shortened by 2 bases and J by 10 bases, with 8 bases between the two germline ends. The CDR3 extends over 11 amino acids. Germline CDR1 MNHNY, CDR2 SVGAGI (reference sequence). The CDR3 region has the DNA TGTGCCAGCAGTTACGACAGAGTCTACACCTTC. Amino acids: CASSYDRVYTF.

The chain is built from TRBV6-5 and TRBJ1-2, with D maybe TRBD1 (6 bases). This CDR3 is built from 15 residues. Trimming took 0 bases from V and 2 from J, leaving 10 bases between them. CDR1 is MNHEY and CDR2 is SVGAGI in the germline V gene. The CDR3 DNA sequence: TGTGCCAGCAGTTACTCGAGGGACATAAACTATGGCTACACCTTC. Amino acid sequence: CASSYSRDINYGYTF.

V and J are TRBV27 and TRBJ2-7, with a possible D match to TRBD2 (5 bases). The CDR3 covers 11 residues. The germline V and J ends were trimmed by 5 bases and 4 bases, with 6 bases remaining between them. The germline V gene has CDR1 MNHEY and CDR2 SMNVEV (reference sequence). The CDR3 nucleotides are TGTGCCAGCAGTCCGGGGTACGAGCAGTACTTC. Encoded protein: CASSPGYEQYF.

In its sample, this clone was seen once. The germline gene is not matched at one end of the junction; a read error may be the cause. The chain has TRBV30 and TRBJ2-5; perhaps TRBD1 as D (6 bases). Germline assignment: CDR1 GTSNPN and CDR2 SVGIG (reference sequence). The length of the CDR3 is 11 residues. The CDR3 DNA reads as TGTGCCCAAACAGGGAAAGAGACCCAGCACTTC. Translation: CAQTGKETQHF. Variable domain in full (rest from reference TRBV30 and TRBJ2-5): SQTIHQWPATLVQPVGSPLSLECTVEGTSNPNLYWYRQAAGRGLQLLFYSVGIGQISSEVPQNLSASRPQDRQFILSSKKLLLSDSGFYLCAQTGKETQHFGPGTRLLVL.

The V and J genes are TRBV14 and TRBJ2-1; possible D gene TRBD1, 6 bases. Germline values: CDR1 SGHDN, CDR2 FVKESK. V was pared by 4 bases and J by 5 bases, with 15 bases between. The CDR3 contains 15 residues. The CDR3 region is CASSPWGRGDNEQFF. In nucleotides, the CDR3 is TGTGCCAGCAGCCCTTGGGGCAGGGGAGACAATGAGCAGTTCTTC.

The chain employs TRBV6-1 and TRBJ2-2; the match to TRBD2 covers 11 bases. This CDR3 is 15 amino acids long. V was pared by 8 bases and J by 1 base, with 3 bases of the junction left unmatched. CDR1 and CDR2 from the germline V gene are MNHNS and SASEGT. CDR3 region: CASGLAGGNTGELFF. DNA for the CDR3: TGTGCCAGCGGTCTAGCGGGAGGGAACACCGGGGAGCTGTTTTTT.

The chain combines TRBV10-2 with TRBJ1-5; tentatively, D is TRBD1 (5 bases). Trimming shortened V by 8 bases and J by 7 bases, and 24 bases separated the two germline ends. The germline CDR1 and CDR2 sequences are WSHSY and SAAADI. The CDR3 runs 16 residues. CDR3 nucleotides: TGCGCCAGCCGGGGGGTCGCCGGCCCCCGCGGCCAGCCCCAGCATTTT. The encoded protein is CASRGVAGPRGQPQHF.

The chain couples TRBV18 to TRBJ1-1; 7 bases are shared with TRBD1. The ends lost 4 bases at V and 2 bases at J; junction bases unmatched: 7. The CDR3 sequence is 15 residues long. Germline lookup yields CDR1 KGHSH and CDR2 LQKENI. DNA of the CDR3: TGTGCCAGCTCACAAACCGGGACAGTTAACACTGAAGCTTTCTTT. It codes for CASSQTGTVNTEAFF.

The chain links TRBV30 to TRBJ1-1; unclear D gene. Trimming took off 2 bases at V and 1 base at J, with 5 bases between the two ends. The CDR3 spans 12 residues. Germline CDR1 GTSNPN, CDR2 SVGIG (reference sequence). Here the CDR3 reads CAWSPSNTEAFF. In nucleotides, the CDR3 is TGTGCCTGGAGTCCGTCGAACACTGAAGCTTTCTTT. The variable domain in full, with the rest retrieved from reference TRBV30 and TRBJ1-1, is SQTIHQWPATLVQPVGSPLSLECTVEGTSNPNLYWYRQAAGRGLQLLFYSVGIGQISSEVPQNLSASRPQDRQFILSSKKLLLSDSGFYLCAWSPSNTEAFFGQGTRLTVV.

By share, this clone counts as medium-sized. The same CDR3 also results from other DNA sequences found in this sample. The rearrangement joins TRBV27 to TRBJ2-1, with 7 bases fitting TRBD2. The trim removed 5 bases at V and 9 bases at J, leaving 7 bases unmatched. Germline V gene data show CDR1 as MNHEY and CDR2 as SMNVEV (reference sequence). The CDR3 consists of 13 residues. This CDR3 is CASSPTSAGEQFF. In DNA, the CDR3 is TGTGCCAGCAGTCCAACTAGCGCCGGTGAGCAGTTCTTC.

This chain connects TRBV30 to TRBJ1-6; D unclear. Trimming removed 1 base from V and 13 bases from J, with 11 bases in between. This CDR3 is 12 amino acids long. Germline lookup yields CDR1 GTSNPN and CDR2 SVGIG (reference sequence). The CDR3: CAWSEAPDPLHF. CDR3 bases: TGTGCCTGGAGTGAAGCGCCTGATCCCCTCCACTTT. Supplemented by reference TRBV30 and TRBJ1-6, the full variable domain reads SQTIHQWPATLVQPVGSPLSLECTVEGTSNPNLYWYRQAAGRGLQLLFYSVGIGQISSEVPQNLSASRPQDRQFILSSKKLLLSDSGFYLCAWSEAPDPLHFGNGTRLTVT.

The genes are TRBV10-3 and TRBJ1-1; maybe TRBD1 (5 bases). From germline, CDR1 is ENHRY and CDR2 SYGVKD. Deletions cut 4 bases from V and 7 bases from J, with 7 bases between. The CDR3 runs to 11 residues. The CDR3 here is CAISVGVEAFF. CDR3 nucleotide sequence: TGTGCCATCAGTGTAGGGGTTGAAGCTTTCTTT.

This clone has only one observation. V and J are TRBV5-1 and TRBJ2-7; 9 bases agree with TRBD1. The CDR3 runs to 15 residues. J lost 3 bases, V lost 3 bases, and 7 bases had no gene match. Germline lookup yields CDR1 SGHRS and CDR2 YFSETQ. The CDR3 sequence is CASSSPGQGDYEQYF. DNA for the CDR3: TGCGCCAGCAGCTCACCGGGACAGGGAGACTACGAGCAGTACTTC.

The chain combines TRBV19 with TRBJ1-2, with 9 nucleotides matching TRBD1. The germline V gene encodes CDR1 LNHDA and CDR2 SQIVND (reference sequence). This CDR3 comprises 14 residues. Trimming at V came to 4 bases and at J to 2 bases, leaving 2 bases not matched to a gene. CDR3 nucleotide sequence: TGTGCCAGTAGTAGGGACAGGGCGAACTATGGCTACACCTTC. Its translation is CASSRDRANYGYTF.

V and J are TRBV5-1 and TRBJ2-1; the D gene is possibly TRBD2 (6 bases). Germline-derived CDR1 and CDR2 are SGHRS and YFSETQ. The CDR3 spans 13 residues. V gave up 2 bases and J gave up 7 bases, with 10 bases separating them. The CDR3 sequence: CASSFSGRNEQFF. For the CDR3, the DNA is TGCGCCAGCAGCTTTTCGGGGAGGAATGAGCAGTTCTTC. Full variable domain (rest looked up from reference TRBV5-1 and TRBJ2-1): KAGVTQTPRYLIKTRGQQVTLSCSPISGHRSVSWYQQTPGQGLQFLFEYFSETQRNKGNFPGRFSGRQFSNSRSEMNVSTLELGDSALYLCASSFSGRNEQFFGPGTRLTVL.

This rearrangement joins TRBV10-3 to TRBJ2-1; TRBD1 might be the D (6 bases). The CDR3 spans 17 residues. Germline V CDR1 and CDR2: ENHRY, SYGVKD. Trimming removed 2 bases at V and 0 bases at J, with 14 bases between. CDR3 loop: CAISEPQGRSSYNEQFF. The DNA of the CDR3 is TGTGCCATCAGTGAGCCCCAGGGGCGGAGCTCCTACAATGAGCAGTTCTTC.

This sequence joins TRBV4-1 and TRBJ2-7; 8 nucleotides line up with TRBD2. The germline V gene has CDR1 MGHRA and CDR2 YSYEKL. This CDR3 spans 19 amino acids. J lost 2 bases, V lost 0 bases, and 15 bases had no gene match. The CDR3 region is CASSQDRGLKREPPYEQYF. CDR3 bases: TGCGCCAGCAGCCAAGATCGGGGCCTGAAGCGGGAGCCTCCCTACGAGCAGTACTTC.

V usage is TRBV4-1 and J usage is TRBJ2-1; 8 bases map to TRBD2. The germline V gene has CDR1 MGHRA and CDR2 YSYEKL. Trimming removed 1 base from V and 6 bases from J; junction bases left unmatched: 11. The CDR3 runs 17 residues. CDR3 nucleotide sequence: TGCGCCAGCAGCCAAGGCAGAGGACTAGCCAAAAGCAATGAGCAGTTCTTC. It codes for CASSQGRGLAKSNEQFF.

This sequence joins TRBV4-2 and TRBJ1-5, with 9 bases matching TRBD1. This CDR3 comprises 19 residues. With V trimmed by 1 base and J by 0 bases, 10 bases remained unmatched. Germline CDR1 LGHNA, CDR2 YNFKEQ. The CDR3 DNA sequence: TGTGCCAGCAGCCAAGGCAACTTGGGACAGGGTAATAGCAATCAGCCCCAGCATTTT. It is translated as CASSQGNLGQGNSNQPQHF.

In this sample, this clone turned up once. The chain is built from TRBV7-6 and TRBJ1-2; TRBD1 matches 7 bases. There are 16 residues in the CDR3. CDR1 SGHVS and CDR2 FNYEAQ come from the germline V gene. Unmatched junction bases numbered 12, after V lost 5 bases and J lost 3 bases. The CDR3, as DNA: TGTGCCAGCAGCCCGAAACTGACAGGGAATGACTATGGCTACACCTTC. Amino acids: CASSPKLTGNDYGYTF.

The V gene is TRBV19, the J gene TRBJ1-2, with TRBD1 matching 7 bases. Trimming at V came to 5 bases and at J to 0 bases, leaving 15 bases not matched to a gene. Germline V lookup: CDR1 LNHDA, CDR2 SQIVND (reference sequence). The CDR3 runs 18 residues. The CDR3 sequence: CASSVRRTGTNSNYGYTF. CDR3 bases: TGTGCCAGTAGTGTAAGAAGGACAGGTACAAATTCTAACTATGGCTACACCTTC.

Of note for this clone: The junction and the germline gene differ at one end; a read error may be behind it. This chain connects TRBV2 to TRBJ2-1, with a tentative D call TRBD2 (6 bases). This CDR3 contains 11 residues. The germline CDR1 and CDR2 sequences are SNHLY and FYNNEI. The CDR3 sequence: CASTLGTHGVF. The CDR3 nucleotides read TGTGCCAGCACCCTCGGGACTCATGGGGTCTTC.